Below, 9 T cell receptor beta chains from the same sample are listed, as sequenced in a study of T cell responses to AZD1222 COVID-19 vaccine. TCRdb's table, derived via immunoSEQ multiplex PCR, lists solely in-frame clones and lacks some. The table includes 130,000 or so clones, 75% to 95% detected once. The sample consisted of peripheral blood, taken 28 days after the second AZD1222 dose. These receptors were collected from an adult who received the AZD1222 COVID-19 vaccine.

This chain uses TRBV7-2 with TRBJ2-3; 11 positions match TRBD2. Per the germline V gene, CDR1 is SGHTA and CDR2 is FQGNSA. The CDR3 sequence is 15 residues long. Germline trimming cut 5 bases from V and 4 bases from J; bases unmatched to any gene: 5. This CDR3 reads CASSVTSGKADTQYF. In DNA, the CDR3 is TGTGCCAGCAGCGTGACTAGCGGGAAGGCAGATACGCAGTATTTT. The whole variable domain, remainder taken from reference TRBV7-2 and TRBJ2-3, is GAGVSQSPSNKVTEKGKDVELRCDPISGHTALYWYRQSLGQGLEFLIYFQGNSAPDKSGLPSDRFSAERTGGSVSTLTIQRTQQEDSAVYLCASSVTSGKADTQYFGPGTRLTVL.

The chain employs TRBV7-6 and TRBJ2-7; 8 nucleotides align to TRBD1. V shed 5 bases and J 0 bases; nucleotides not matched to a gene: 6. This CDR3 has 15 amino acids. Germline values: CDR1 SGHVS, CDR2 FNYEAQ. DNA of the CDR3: TGTGCCAGCAGCCCAGGGACAGGAGCCTCCTACGAGCAGTACGTC. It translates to CASSPGTGASYEQYV.

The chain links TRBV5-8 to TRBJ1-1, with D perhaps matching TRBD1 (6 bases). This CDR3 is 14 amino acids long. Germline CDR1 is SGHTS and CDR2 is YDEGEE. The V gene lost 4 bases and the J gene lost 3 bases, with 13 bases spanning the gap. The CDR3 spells CASSQGWKDTEAFF. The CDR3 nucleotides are TGTGCCAGCAGCCAGGGGTGGAAGGACACTGAAGCTTTCTTT. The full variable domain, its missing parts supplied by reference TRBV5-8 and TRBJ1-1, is EAGVTQSPTHLIKTRGQQATLRCSPISGHTSVYWYQQALGLGLQFLLWYDEGEERNRGNFPPRFSGRQFPNYSSELNVNALELEDSALYLCASSQGWKDTEAFFGQGTRLTVV.

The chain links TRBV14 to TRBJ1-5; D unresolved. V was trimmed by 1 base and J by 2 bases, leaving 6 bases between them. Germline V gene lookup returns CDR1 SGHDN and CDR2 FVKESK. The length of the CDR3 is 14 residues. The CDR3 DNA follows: TGTGCCAGCAGCCAAGGGATGGGCAATCAGCCCCAGCATTTT. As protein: CASSQGMGNQPQHF.

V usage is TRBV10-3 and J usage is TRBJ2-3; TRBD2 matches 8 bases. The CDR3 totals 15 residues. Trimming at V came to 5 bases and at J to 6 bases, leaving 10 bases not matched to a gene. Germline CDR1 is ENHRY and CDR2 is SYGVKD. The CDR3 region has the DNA TGTGCCATCAGTCCCCTGACGGGGGGGACCGATACGCAGTATTTT. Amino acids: CAISPLTGGTDTQYF.

CDR3 DNA sequence: TGTGCCAGCAGCCAAGCTCTAACAGGGAGCTCTGGAAACACCATATATTTT. Residues: CASSQALTGSSGNTIYF. The chain uses TRBV4-2 and TRBJ1-3; TRBD1 is a possible D gene (6 bases). Trimming took 1 base from V and 0 from J, leaving 13 bases between them. The germline CDR1 and CDR2 sequences are LGHNA and YNFKEQ. This CDR3 region has 17 residues.

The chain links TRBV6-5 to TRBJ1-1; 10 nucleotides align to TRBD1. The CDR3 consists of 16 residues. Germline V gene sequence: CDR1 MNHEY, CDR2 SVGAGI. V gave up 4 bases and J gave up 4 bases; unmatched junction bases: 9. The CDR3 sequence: CASSSLPGQGSTEAFF. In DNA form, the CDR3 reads TGTGCCAGCAGTTCTTTGCCGGGACAGGGGTCCACTGAAGCTTTCTTT.

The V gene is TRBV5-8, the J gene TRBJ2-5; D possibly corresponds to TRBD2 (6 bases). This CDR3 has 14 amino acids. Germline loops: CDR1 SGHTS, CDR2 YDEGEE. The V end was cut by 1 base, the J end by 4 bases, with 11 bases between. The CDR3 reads CASSLSWRGETQYF. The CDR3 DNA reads TGTGCCAGCAGCTTGAGTTGGCGGGGAGAGACCCAGTACTTC. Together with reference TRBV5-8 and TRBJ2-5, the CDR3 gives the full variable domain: EAGVTQSPTHLIKTRGQQATLRCSPISGHTSVYWYQQALGLGLQFLLWYDEGEERNRGNFPPRFSGRQFPNYSSELNVNALELEDSALYLCASSLSWRGETQYFGPGTRLLVL.

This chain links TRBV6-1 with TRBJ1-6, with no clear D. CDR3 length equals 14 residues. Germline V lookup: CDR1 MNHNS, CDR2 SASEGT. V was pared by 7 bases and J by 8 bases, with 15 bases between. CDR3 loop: CASKLGPLDSPLHF. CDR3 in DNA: TGTGCCAGCAAGTTAGGTCCTCTAGATTCACCCCTCCACTTT.